What follows is one T cell receptor (beta chain) and its context. Its specific antigen is unknown. No much larger clone is present one base from it, and per-base qualities are unavailable. The TCR beta CDR3 regions were amplified from the RNA transcripts. For the first round of RT-PCR on the TCR CDR3, the HTBI primer set was used together with the Qiagen OneStep RT-PCR kit. A second multiplex PCR round built the libraries, followed by size selection and purification. Paired-end sequencing of the libraries was performed with 100 bp reads on an Illumina HiSeq2000. The authors processed their data as follows. Raw data were processed with SOAPnuke, discarding reads with adapters, uncalled bases, mean Phred below 15, or no exact constant-primer or identifier match. High-quality paired reads were merged with COPE v1.2.5, and unique nucleotide sequences were defined as clonotypes. MiTCR v1.1 was used to align the clonotypes against IMGT TRBV, TRBD and TRBJ reference segments. The analysis included only V-J combinations with a frequency above 0.0001, which together covered 99% to 99.2% of the repertoires. A TCS score was defined as the ratio between F50 (clonal expansion) and ExV (chaos), using BLOSUM62-based TCRdist between CDR3 peptides within each V-J. Welch's t-statistics and random forest reduced just over 500 V-J features to some 14, which were used in a naive Bayes classifier (R e1071). The public reads were run again by TCRdb, first through fastp at Q25 and then through MiXCR, and only productive beta chains were kept. Rows with a matching CDR3 protein are joined into one entry that keeps the most common DNA and genes. The V and J calls were not made by the authors but by TCRdb's processing. This sample holds about 380,000 distinct CDR3 sequences; around a sixth were observed only once. The top ten hold over 35% of the sample.

The data were obtained in a study of T cells in Graves' hyperthyroidism and ophthalmopathy (dated by TCRdb to the late 2010s). Turning to the overall study: Peripheral blood was collected at initial diagnosis, before any treatment. To identify TCR V-J signatures that set the groups apart, the researchers used a discovery cohort of 100 patients, made up of 40 to 45 with Graves' ophthalmopathy and about 55 with stable Graves' hyperthyroidism. Prospective prediction of ophthalmopathy was tested in an independent validation cohort consisting of some 19 hyperthyroidism patients and 15 or so patients who later progressed to ophthalmopathy. The 100 or so discovery patients were randomly divided into training and test sets at a 7:3 ratio. In several Graves' hyperthyroidism patients, the study also compared T-cell repertoires from thyroid tissue with T-cell repertoires from blood. Following sampling, methimazole starting at 30 mg daily was given to hyperthyroidism patients, and high-dose intravenous methylprednisolone was given to ophthalmopathy patients. The paper reports TCR Vbeta CDR3 sequencing of some 140 peripheral blood samples: around 45 ophthalmopathy, roughly 74 hyperthyroidism and around 17 progressor patients. Study-wide findings and limitations: No statistical method was used to set the sample size in advance, and investigators knew the group allocation. Most expanded thyroid clonotypes (frequency above 0.001) were also detected in blood, a finding suggesting that blood repertoires may reflect thyroid immune responses. In cross-validation, a model built on a 13 V-J signature told ophthalmopathy apart from stable hyperthyroidism with approximately 90% sensitivity and around 84% specificity, and in testing the same model reached 80%/75%. During validation, the model predicted progression to ophthalmopathy a median of approximately 7 months ahead of onset, with around 65% sensitivity and about 72% specificity.

Deletion took 7 bases off V and 9 bases off J, with a span of 19 bases between the germline ends. CDR1 is given as DFQATT and CDR2 as SNEGSKA, both from the germline V gene (reference sequence). The CDR3 contains 14 residues, cysteine and phenylalanine counted. The read is trimmed to its CDR3 DNA, 42 bases read in frame from base 1. Ophthalmopathy patients had moderately to severely active disease, Clinical Activity Score of at least 3, NOSPECS grade of at least 4, and duration under 3 months. Any patient with an uncontrolled infection, another autoimmune disease, pregnancy or lactation was excluded. Diagnoses were established on the basis of clinical symptoms, serum thyroxine and TRAb, thyroid ultrasound, and orbital computed tomography. PBMCs were separated from 7.5 to 10 ml of fresh peripheral blood using Ficoll-Paque density gradient centrifugation. Total RNA was extracted with Trizol reagent, and quality was checked on an Agilent 2100 Bioanalyzer.

The clonotype was recovered from a man in his late teens or twenties with Graves' ophthalmopathy. The chain is made from TRBV20-1 and TRBJ1-6; a weak D assignment points to TRBD1 (5 bases agree). The sequenced sample consisted of blood. The CDR3 has the sequence CSGGGVGVISPLHF. The DNA sequence follows: TGCAGTGGCGGGGGGGTGGGGGTAATTTCACCCCTCCACTTT.